The 29 T cell receptor beta chains in this list originate from one sample, sequenced in a study of T cells in tuberculosis. Only in-frame clones appear in the TCRdb table, and some are missing; sequencing was by immunoSEQ multiplex PCR. The table shows more than 40,000 clones, with roughly 94% occurring only once. Sequenced: PBMCs. These receptors were obtained from a donor between 10 and 29 years old with latent tuberculosis or without tuberculosis infection. Some clones in this sample may be carry-over from other donors' samples.

The chain combines TRBV5-1 with TRBJ2-3, with TRBD2 matching over 10 bases. This CDR3 spans 17 amino acids. Germline V lookup: CDR1 SGHRS, CDR2 YFSETQ. Trimming cost V 4 bases and J 6 bases; bases outside gene matches: 14. CDR3 sequence: CASSRTLAGVDIDTQYF. CDR3 sequence (DNA): TGCGCCAGCAGCCGTACCCTAGCGGGAGTCGACATTGATACGCAGTATTTT.

The rearrangement joins TRBV7-6 to TRBJ2-7; 9 bases map to TRBD2. The CDR3 is 14 residues long. Germline V CDR1 and CDR2: SGHVS, FNYEAQ. After removal of 6 bases from V and 1 base from J, the junction contained 4 bases not matched to a gene. The CDR3 bases are TGTGCCAGCAGTCTAACTAGCGGGTCCTACGAGCAGTACTTC. Protein sequence: CASSLTSGSYEQYF.

This rearrangement joins TRBV7-9 to TRBJ1-4, with TRBD1 matching over 11 bases. Trimming cost V 4 bases and J 6 bases; bases outside gene matches: 7. The V gene's germline CDR1 is SEHNR and CDR2 FQNEAQ (reference sequence). The CDR3 length is 16 residues. CDR3 loop: CASSSRRDRGDEKLFF. DNA of the CDR3: TGTGCCAGCAGCTCCCGAAGGGACAGGGGGGATGAAAAACTGTTTTTT. The complete variable domain, with remaining parts taken from reference TRBV7-9 and TRBJ1-4, reads DTGVSQNPRHKITKRGQNVTFRCDPISEHNRLYWYRQTLGQGPEFLTYFQNEAQLEKSRLLSDRFSAERPKGSFSTLEIQRTEQGDSAMYLCASSSRRDRGDEKLFFGSGTQLSVL.

This chain connects TRBV9 to TRBJ2-3; tentative D call: TRBD2 (6 bases). This CDR3 is built from 14 residues. The V gene's germline CDR1 is SGDLS and CDR2 YYNGEE. Trimming cost V 0 bases and J 3 bases, with 8 bases left between them. The CDR3 DNA follows: TGTGCCAGCAGCGTAGATGGAGGGACAGATACGCAGTATTTT. This encodes CASSVDGGTDTQYF.

The genes are TRBV4-3 and TRBJ2-7, with D perhaps matching TRBD1 (6 bases). V was pared by 4 bases and J by 0 bases, with 10 bases between. The V gene's germline CDR1 is LGHNA and CDR2 YSLEER. This CDR3 has 14 amino acids. Written as DNA, the CDR3 is TGCGCCAGCAGCCGGGACACATACTCCTACGAGCAGTACTTC. Its protein product is CASSRDTYSYEQYF.

This clone was recorded only once. This chain uses TRBV7-9 with TRBJ2-1; D unresolved. The CDR3 loop spans 12 amino acids. Germline CDR1 reads SEHNR; CDR2 reads FQNEAQ (reference sequence). The ends were cut back, 3 bases at V and 6 bases at J, with 6 bases in the middle. The CDR3 DNA is TGTGCCAGCAGCTTCTACGCCAATGAGCAGTTCTTC. It encodes CASSFYANEQFF.

V and J are TRBV4-3 and TRBJ2-7; a weak D match, TRBD1 (6 bases). Trimming removed 0 bases at V and 6 bases at J, with 12 bases between. The CDR3 is 14 amino acids. Germline CDR1 reads LGHNA; CDR2 reads YSLEER. The CDR3 DNA reads as TGCGCCAGCAGCCAAGATAACAGGGCGAGCGAGCAGTACTTC. It is translated as CASSQDNRASEQYF.

The genes are TRBV18 and TRBJ2-7; 8 nucleotides line up with TRBD1. V was pared by 5 bases and J by 0 bases, with 3 bases of the junction left unmatched. CDR1 and CDR2 (germline): KGHSH, LQKENI. This CDR3 region has 14 residues. The CDR3 spells CASSGQGNSYEQYF. In nucleotides, the CDR3 is TGTGCCAGCTCAGGACAGGGTAACTCCTACGAGCAGTACTTC.

V and J are TRBV4-2 and TRBJ1-5, with D uncertain. The CDR3 has 14 residues. Germline V gene sequence: CDR1 LGHNA, CDR2 YNFKEQ. V was shortened by 0 bases and J by 5 bases, with 8 bases between the two germline ends. The CDR3 DNA sequence: TGTGCCAGCAGCCAAGAAGAAAGCGATCAGCCCCAGCATTTT. Translated, it gives CASSQEESDQPQHF.

V is TRBV5-4 and J is TRBJ2-5, with TRBD1 matching 7 bases. The CDR3 length is 14 residues. V was pared by 0 bases and J by 5 bases, with 4 bases of the junction left unmatched. Per the germline V gene, CDR1 is SGHNT and CDR2 is YYREEE (reference sequence). DNA of the CDR3: TGTGCCAGCAGCTTGGAAGGGGGCTGGGAGACCCAGTACTTC. Amino acid sequence: CASSLEGGWETQYF. Complete variable domain (other parts from reference TRBV5-4 and TRBJ2-5): ETGVTQSPTHLIKTRGQQVTLRCSSQSGHNTVSWYQQALGQGPQFIFQYYREEENGRGNFPPRFSGLQFPNYSSELNVNALELDDSALYLCASSLEGGWETQYFGPGTRLLVL.

The J gene is TRBJ2-7, the V gene TRBV27, with 10 bases aligning to TRBD1. This CDR3 region has 17 residues. J gave up 1 base and V 3 bases, and 9 bases lay outside the gene matches. Germline V gene data show CDR1 as MNHEY and CDR2 as SMNVEV (reference sequence). The CDR3 is CASSFSIGDRGSYEQYF. The CDR3 coding sequence is TGTGCCAGCAGTTTCAGTATCGGGGACAGGGGTTCCTACGAGCAGTACTTC.

The chain carries TRBV5-1 and TRBJ2-1; TRBD1 matches 7 bases. Losses at the gene ends were 4 bases for V and 11 bases for J; bases not matched to a gene: 12. This CDR3 comprises 14 residues. Germline V gene sequence: CDR1 SGHRS, CDR2 YFSETQ. This CDR3 is CASSPFLTGAQQFF. The CDR3, as DNA: TGCGCCAGCAGCCCCTTCCTTACAGGGGCGCAGCAGTTCTTC.

The rearrangement joins TRBV10-3 to TRBJ1-1; D may be TRBD1 (6 bases). V was pared by 6 bases and J by 0 bases, with 23 bases between. Germline V gives CDR1 ENHRY, CDR2 SYGVKD. The CDR3 contains 18 residues. The CDR3 DNA reads TGTGCCATCAGCTTCAGTCCCAAGAGAGGGGGAATGAACACTGAAGCTTTCTTT. Encoded protein: CAISFSPKRGGMNTEAFF.

The chain combines TRBV5-1 with TRBJ2-5; perhaps TRBD2 as D (7 bases). The CDR3 has 14 amino acids. Trimming removed 4 bases at V and 1 base at J, with 11 bases between. Germline V CDR1 and CDR2: SGHRS, YFSETQ. The CDR3 loop is CASSGGASQETQYF. In DNA, the CDR3 is TGCGCCAGCAGCGGGGGGGCCAGCCAAGAGACCCAGTACTTC. Complete variable domain (other parts from reference TRBV5-1 and TRBJ2-5): KAGVTQTPRYLIKTRGQQVTLSCSPISGHRSVSWYQQTPGQGLQFLFEYFSETQRNKGNFPGRFSGRQFSNSRSEMNVSTLELGDSALYLCASSGGASQETQYFGPGTRLLVL.

The rearrangement uses TRBV7-9 and TRBJ2-7; 16 positions agree with TRBD2. This CDR3 contains 17 residues. Germline V lookup: CDR1 SEHNR, CDR2 FQNEAQ (reference sequence). V shed 5 bases, J shed 3 bases, and the junction held 7 bases outside the gene matches. This chain's CDR3 is CASSPGTSGRDYYEQYF. In DNA, the CDR3 is TGTGCCAGCAGCCCCGGGACTAGCGGGAGGGACTACTACGAGCAGTACTTC.

The rearrangement links TRBV28 to TRBJ1-5; TRBD1 agrees at 9 bases. Germline CDR1 MDHEN, CDR2 SYDVKM. CDR3 size: 23 residues. The V and J ends lost 3 bases and 0 bases, in that order; junction bases with no gene match: 24. CDR3 nucleotides: TGTGCCAGCAGTTTGTTCTACCGGGACAGGGTTCAGGGGGGTACATATAGCAATCAGCCCCAGCATTTT. Its translation: CASSLFYRDRVQGGTYSNQPQHF.

CDR3 bases: TGCGCCAGCAGCCAAGGCGCACAAGAGACCCAGTACTTC. Translating it yields CASSQGAQETQYF. This chain joins TRBV4-1 and TRBJ2-5; D gene unclear. Deletions cut 1 base from V and 2 bases from J, with 5 bases between. The CDR3 is 13 residues long. CDR1 is MGHRA, CDR2 YSYEKL, per germline.

The chain recombines TRBV5-1 with TRBJ2-1; tentatively, D is TRBD1 (5 bases). Trimming took off 1 base at V and 8 bases at J, with 16 bases between the two ends. Germline-derived CDR1 and CDR2 are SGHRS and YFSETQ. The length of the CDR3 is 15 residues. The CDR3 protein is CASSLLVGLGDEQFF. The CDR3 DNA reads TGCGCCAGCAGCTTGTTGGTGGGGCTTGGGGATGAGCAGTTCTTC.

The chain recombines TRBV28 with TRBJ1-2; D may be TRBD1 (5 bases). CDR3 length: 14 amino acids. Per germline, CDR1 MDHEN and CDR2 SYDVKM. The V and J ends lost 8 bases and 2 bases respectively, with 15 bases between them. The DNA for the CDR3 is TGTGCCAGCGTTGGGGGGACGGCGAACTATGGCTACACCTTC. Its translation is CASVGGTANYGYTF.

The chain uses TRBV2 and TRBJ2-1; D may be TRBD1 (6 bases). The CDR3 consists of 13 residues. Germline-derived CDR1 and CDR2 are SNHLY and FYNNEI. V was trimmed by 10 bases and J by 9 bases, leaving 19 bases between them. CDR3 residues: CATRGRIGGEQFF. The CDR3 coding sequence is TGTGCCACCCGAGGGCGCATAGGGGGTGAGCAGTTCTTC.

V usage is TRBV7-3 and J usage is TRBJ1-1; a possible D gene is TRBD1 (5 bases). Trimming removed 3 bases at V and 3 bases at J, with 8 bases between. Looked up from germline, CDR1 is SGHTA and CDR2 is FQGTGA. The CDR3 is 13 residues long. DNA for the CDR3: TGTGCCAGCAGCTTCACCAGGGACACTGAAGCTTTCTTT. Translated, it gives CASSFTRDTEAFF.

V is TRBV7-2 and J is TRBJ1-1; D is unclear. Germline lookup yields CDR1 SGHTA and CDR2 FQGNSA. This CDR3 comprises 12 residues. The V end was cut by 1 base, the J end by 11 bases, with 11 bases between. The chain's CDR3 is CASSLGRRVAFF. For the CDR3, the DNA is TGTGCCAGCAGCTTAGGTCGGAGGGTTGCTTTCTTT.

CDR3 residues: CASRPDRGTSYNEQFF. The CDR3, as DNA: TGTGCCAGCAGACCCGATAGGGGGACCTCCTACAATGAGCAGTTCTTC. The chain recombines TRBV7-9 with TRBJ2-1, with a weak D call TRBD1 (6 bases). The CDR3 loop spans 16 amino acids. V lost 6 bases to trimming and J lost 0 bases, with 15 bases between them. Germline assignment: CDR1 SEHNR and CDR2 FQNEAQ (reference sequence).

This chain links TRBV6-1 with TRBJ2-1; 9 nucleotides line up with TRBD1. Germline V gene sequence: CDR1 MNHNS, CDR2 SASEGT. Germline trimming cut 6 bases from V and 6 bases from J; bases unmatched to any gene: 6. The CDR3 totals 14 residues. CDR3 coding DNA: TGTGCCAGCAGGGGGACAGGGATGGTCAATGAGCAGTTCTTC. Protein: CASRGTGMVNEQFF.

This clone occurred a few times. The V and J genes are TRBV7-9 and TRBJ1-2; 12 positions agree with TRBD1. The CDR3 extends over 15 amino acids. Germline CDR1 and CDR2: SEHNR and FQNEAQ (reference sequence). J gave up 5 bases and V 5 bases, and 6 bases lay outside the gene matches. The CDR3 DNA reads TGTGCCAGCAGCCCGGGACAGGGGGCCAGATATGGCTACACCTTC. It specifies CASSPGQGARYGYTF.

The chain joins TRBV28 to TRBJ1-1; 7 nucleotides match TRBD1. This CDR3 has 17 residues. The germline gives CDR1 MDHEN, CDR2 SYDVKM. J was trimmed by 2 bases and V by 0 bases; bases with no gene match: 9. The CDR3 loop reads CASSLWGQKQPNTEAFF. The CDR3 nucleotides read TGTGCCAGCAGTTTATGGGGACAGAAACAACCAAACACTGAAGCTTTCTTT.

CDR3 sequence reads: CASSLTGMKEKLFF. The CDR3 DNA sequence: TGTGCCAGCAGCTTAACAGGGATGAAAGAAAAACTGTTTTTT. The chain has TRBV7-9 and TRBJ1-4; D perhaps matches TRBD1 (6 bases). CDR3 length equals 14 residues. Germline V gene lookup returns CDR1 SEHNR and CDR2 FQNEAQ (reference sequence). The V end was cut by 2 bases, the J end by 8 bases, with 12 bases between.

J is TRBJ1-4 and V is TRBV10-3, with a weak D call TRBD1 (5 bases). This CDR3 has 13 amino acids. Germline CDR1 reads ENHRY; CDR2 reads SYGVKD. With 10 bases removed from V and 3 bases from J, the gap between germline ends came to 12 bases. This CDR3 is CATSQGANEKLFF. In DNA, the CDR3 is TGTGCCACCTCCCAAGGGGCTAATGAAAAACTGTTTTTT.

The chain links TRBV7-8 to TRBJ2-1; the match to TRBD2 covers 13 bases. V lost 5 bases and J lost 4; bases outside the gene matches: 5. Germline V lookup: CDR1 SGHVS, CDR2 FQNEAQ. This CDR3 contains 16 residues. The CDR3 region has the DNA TGTGCCAGCAGCCCGTTGACTAGCGGGAGGTACAATGAGCAGTTCTTC. Translating gives CASSPLTSGRYNEQFF. The entire variable domain, with the rest obtained from reference TRBV7-8 and TRBJ2-1, is as follows: GAGVSQSPRYKVAKRGQDVALRCDPISGHVSLFWYQQALGQGPEFLTYFQNEAQLDKSGLPSDRFFAERPEGSVSTLKIQRTQQEDSAVYLCASSPLTSGRYNEQFFGPGTRLTVL.